A selection of T cell receptor beta chains follows, all from one sample in a study of T cell responses to AZD1222 COVID-19 vaccine. The assay was immunoSEQ multiplex PCR, and TCRdb's table has in-frame clones only and misses some. Of about 56,000 clones listed, roughly 86% are singletons. The sequenced sample was peripheral blood, obtained on day 0 of AZD1222 vaccination. The source of these receptors is an adult in good health. The CDR3 runs from the conserved cysteine through the conserved F or W. The D gene is left open where the match is weak. Size is omitted from some rows. Given values are once, few, many or a class for expanded clones.

j_call d_call clone_size v_call cdr3_aa cdr3_nt
TRBJ1-4 TRBD1 NA TRBV30 CAWSVGTGTEKLFF TGTGCCTGGAGTGTCGGGACAGGGACTGAAAAACTGTTTTTT
TRBJ2-3 NA NA TRBV3-1/TRBV3-2 CASSPEAGTSTDTQYF TGTGCCAGCAGCCCAGAGGCTGGTACGAGCACAGATACGCAGTATTTT
TRBJ1-2 TRBD1 NA TRBV6-2/TRBV6-3 CASSSRQGAASYF TGTGCCAGCAGTAGCCGACAGGGGGCGGCTAGCTACTTC
TRBJ2-7 NA once TRBV18 CASSSRLTSSYEQYF TGTGCCAGCTCATCCCGTTTGACTAGCTCCTACGAGCAGTACTTC
TRBJ1-4 NA NA TRBV25-1 CASSEYGQSNEKLFF TGTGCCAGCAGTGAATATGGACAGTCTAATGAAAAACTGTTTTTT
TRBJ1-2 NA NA TRBV6-5 CASSYSKGYYGYTF TGTGCCAGCAGTTACTCAAAGGGGTACTATGGCTACACCTTC
TRBJ1-1 NA few TRBV25-1 CASKPQVGSTEAFF TGTGCCAGCAAACCCCAAGTCGGGAGCACTGAAGCTTTCTTT
TRBJ2-1 TRBD2 NA TRBV28 CASSLVSFGLAGEPNEQFF TGTGCCAGCAGTTTAGTCTCCTTTGGACTAGCGGGCGAACCCAATGAGCAGTTCTTC
TRBJ2-7 TRBD1 NA TRBV5-1 CASSYSGTVNSYEQYF TGCGCCAGCAGCTACTCCGGGACAGTTAACTCCTACGAGCAGTACTTC
TRBJ2-7 NA NA TRBV11-2 CASSFYNLPAYEQYF TGTGCCAGCAGCTTCTATAATCTACCAGCCTACGAGCAGTACTTC
TRBJ1-5 TRBD1 NA TRBV5-4 CASSPTMFGQGGNQPQHF TGTGCCAGCAGCCCCACAATGTTTGGACAGGGCGGAAATCAGCCCCAGCATTTT
TRBJ1-5 NA NA TRBV7-2 CASSLTTGISNQPQHF TGTGCCAGCAGCCTTACCACAGGGATTAGCAATCAGCCCCAGCATTTT
TRBJ1-3 NA NA TRBV2 CASSAGNSGNTIYF TGTGCCAGCAGTGCAGGAAACTCTGGAAACACCATATATTTT
TRBJ2-1 NA NA TRBV7-2 CASSLVGGDPSYNEQFF TGTGCCAGCAGCTTAGTAGGGGGGGACCCTTCCTACAATGAGCAGTTCTTC
TRBJ1-5 NA NA TRBV28 CASSFSGTRRSNQPQHF TGTGCCAGCAGTTTCTCGGGTACTCGACGCAGCAATCAGCCCCAGCATTTT
TRBJ2-1 TRBD2 NA TRBV6-1 CASSEALAGYSMQFF TGTGCCAGCAGTGAGGCACTAGCGGGATATAGTATGCAGTTCTTC
TRBJ2-3 TRBD1 NA TRBV19 CASSIPPGQGADTQYF TGTGCCAGTAGTATCCCCCCGGGACAGGGGGCAGATACGCAGTATTTT
TRBJ1-4 NA NA TRBV6-2/TRBV6-3 CASSNPDHNEKLFF TGTGCCAGCAGTAACCCGGACCATAATGAAAAACTGTTTTTT
TRBJ2-3 NA NA TRBV5-1 CASSLESRTQYF TGCGCCAGCAGCTTGGAGTCCAGGACGCAGTATTTT
TRBJ1-6 TRBD1 NA TRBV30 CAWEGGSNSPLHF TGTGCCTGGGAAGGGGGCTCGAATTCACCCCTCCACTTT
TRBJ1-2 TRBD1 NA TRBV18 CASSPTGTGNGYTF TGTGCCAGCTCACCCACCGGGACAGGGAATGGCTACACCTTC
TRBJ1-1 NA few TRBV3-1/TRBV3-2 CASSAGLNTEAFF TGTGCCAGCAGCGCAGGGTTGAACACTGAAGCTTTCTTT
TRBJ2-1 NA NA TRBV6-6 CASSPPTWQGRDNEQFF TGTGCCAGCAGTCCCCCAACTTGGCAGGGGAGAGACAATGAGCAGTTCTTC
TRBJ2-3 NA NA TRBV29-1 CSTKRGDTQYF TGCAGCACTAAACGGGGAGATACGCAGTATTTT
TRBJ2-7 NA once TRBV27 CASSVTGSPLLEQYF TGTGCCAGCAGTGTAACAGGTTCGCCCCTACTCGAGCAGTACTTC
TRBJ1-2 NA NA TRBV29-1 CSVVSNYGYTF TGCAGCGTTGTATCAAACTATGGCTACACCTTC
TRBJ2-5 TRBD1 NA TRBV27 CASSLSQGQGRYF TGTGCCAGCAGTTTATCACAGGGACAGGGGAGGTACTTC